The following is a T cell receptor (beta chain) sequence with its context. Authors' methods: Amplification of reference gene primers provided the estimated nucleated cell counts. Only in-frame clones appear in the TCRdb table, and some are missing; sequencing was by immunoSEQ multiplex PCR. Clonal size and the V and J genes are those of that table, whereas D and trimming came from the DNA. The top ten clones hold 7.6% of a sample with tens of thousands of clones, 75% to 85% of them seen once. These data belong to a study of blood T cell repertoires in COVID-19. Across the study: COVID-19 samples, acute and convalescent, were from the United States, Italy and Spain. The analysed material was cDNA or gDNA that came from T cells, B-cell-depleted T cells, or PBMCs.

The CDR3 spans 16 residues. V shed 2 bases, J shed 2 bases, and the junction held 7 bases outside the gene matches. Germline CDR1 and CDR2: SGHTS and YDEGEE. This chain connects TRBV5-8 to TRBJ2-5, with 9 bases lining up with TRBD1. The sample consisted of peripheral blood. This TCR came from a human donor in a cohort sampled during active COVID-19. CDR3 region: CASSFDPGQGQETQYF. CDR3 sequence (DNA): TGTGCCAGCAGCTTTGATCCGGGACAGGGACAAGAGACCCAGTACTTC.